Listed here are 18 T cell receptor beta chains from one sample, sequenced in a study of cytomegalovirus exposure and HLA in healthy donors. With 60 Vbeta and 13 Jbeta primers, the PCR was carried out. Method: immunoSEQ multiplex PCR; TCRdb's copy keeps in-frame clones and lacks some. The sample comprises roughly 180,000 clones, roughly a tenth of which are singletons, and 1% to 1.5% rests with the top ten. Sequenced input: PBMCs. Receptors were obtained from a woman between 25 and 40 years old in good health and CMV-seropositive.

The gene calls are TRBV9 and TRBJ1-2, with 7 positions matching TRBD1. The length of the CDR3 is 14 residues. V was clipped by 4 bases and J by 4 bases; unmatched bases: 7. Germline V CDR1 and CDR2: SGDLS, YYNGEE. The CDR3 bases are TGTGCCAGCAGCCCGATGGGACAGTCCTATGGCTACACCTTC. Protein: CASSPMGQSYGYTF.

This clone turned up a few times. This chain uses TRBV9 with TRBJ2-5, with 9 positions matching TRBD1. The DNA end favors TRBJ2-7, so the J call may be wrong. CDR1 and CDR2 from the germline V gene are SGDLS and YYNGEE. CDR3 size: 16 residues. This CDR3 is CASSVGLGTGTYEQYF. In DNA form, the CDR3 reads TGTGCCAGCAGCGTAGGACTCGGGACAGGGACCTACGAGCAGTACTTC.

This clone has just a few counts. The chain couples TRBV4-1 to TRBJ2-7, with unresolved D. The CDR3 runs to 14 residues. CDR1 and CDR2 (germline): MGHRA, YSYEKL. The V end lost 0 bases, the J end lost 0 bases, and 6 bases lay between the germline ends. CDR3 nucleotide sequence: TGCGCCAGCAGCCAAGACTCCAGCTCCTACGAGCAGTACTTC. It encodes CASSQDSSSYEQYF.

J is TRBJ2-1 and V is TRBV7-7; 9 nucleotides agree with TRBD2. CDR1 is SSHAT and CDR2 is FNYEAQ in the germline V gene (reference sequence). The CDR3 has 14 amino acids. V was pared by 4 bases and J by 6 bases, with 4 bases of the junction left unmatched. This CDR3 is CASSSGLAPNEQFF. In DNA form, the CDR3 reads TGTGCCAGCAGCTCGGGACTAGCACCCAATGAGCAGTTCTTC. The variable domain in full, completed from reference TRBV7-7 and TRBJ2-1, reads GAGVSQSPRYKVTKRGQDVTLRCDPISSHATLYWYQQALGQGPEFLTYFNYEAQPDKSGLPSDRFSAERPEGSISTLTIQRTEQRDSAMYRCASSSGLAPNEQFFGPGTRLTVL.

In its sample, this clone was seen a few times. The rearrangement links TRBV13 to TRBJ1-5; TRBD1 aligns across 7 bases. Germline V gene sequence: CDR1 PRHDT, CDR2 FYEKMQ (reference sequence). This CDR3 comprises 14 residues. With V trimmed by 5 bases and J by 4 bases, 5 bases remained unmatched. DNA for the CDR3: TGTGCCAGCAGCCAGGGACAGTGGAATCAGCCCCAGCATTTT. Residues: CASSQGQWNQPQHF.

The V call is TRBV11-2, the J call TRBJ2-7; D unresolved. Trimming cost V 3 bases and J 6 bases, with 6 bases left between them. CDR1 is SGHAT, CDR2 FQNNGV, per germline. The length of the CDR3 is 11 residues. CDR3 protein: CASSFFSEQYF. The CDR3 nucleotides are TGTGCCAGCAGCTTTTTCTCCGAGCAGTACTTC.

V and J are TRBV5-4 and TRBJ1-1; 8 bases fit TRBD1. This CDR3 has 15 amino acids. With 5 bases clipped from V and 4 bases from J, the junction kept 10 bases outside the gene matches. CDR1 is SGHNT, CDR2 YYREEE, per germline (reference sequence). The CDR3 reads CASSKPGGGGTEAFF. In DNA, the CDR3 is TGTGCCAGCAGTAAGCCAGGGGGCGGGGGCACTGAAGCTTTCTTT.

This clone was detected a few times. This chain joins TRBV11-3 and TRBJ2-7, with unresolved D. CDR1 is SGHNT and CDR2 is YENEEA in the germline V gene. The CDR3 is 13 residues long. With 5 bases removed from V and 2 bases from J, the gap between germline ends came to 10 bases. The DNA for the CDR3 is TGTGCCAGCAGCCCGAGAGGCCCCTACGAGCAGTACTTC. Translating gives CASSPRGPYEQYF. Together with reference TRBV11-3 and TRBJ2-7, the CDR3 gives the full variable domain: EAGVVQSPRYKIIEKKQPVAFWCNPISGHNTLYWYLQNLGQGPELLIRYENEEAVDDSQLPKDRFSAERLKGVDSTLKIQPAELGDSAVYLCASSPRGPYEQYFGPGTRLTVT.

The CDR3 nucleotides read TGCGCCAGCAGCCAAGCCCCCCGGGGCTACAATGAGCAGTTCTTC. This translates into CASSQAPRGYNEQFF. The V gene is TRBV4-1, the J gene TRBJ2-1; D might be TRBD2 (5 bases). The germline V gene has CDR1 MGHRA and CDR2 YSYEKL. The CDR3 is made up of 15 amino acids. V was shortened by 1 base and J by 3 bases, with 10 bases between the two germline ends.

The chain joins TRBV14 to TRBJ2-7, with a weak D call TRBD1 (6 bases). The V gene's germline CDR1 is SGHDN and CDR2 FVKESK. V was pared by 10 bases and J by 8 bases, with 21 bases between. The CDR3 runs to 13 residues. In DNA form, the CDR3 reads TGTGCCATCACAAAACAGTACGGGGACAAGCAGTACTTC. It encodes CAITKQYGDKQYF.

This rearrangement joins TRBV7-9 to TRBJ1-2; D is perhaps TRBD1 (6 bases). Trimming took off 0 bases at V and 8 bases at J, with 13 bases between the two ends. The germline V gene encodes CDR1 SEHNR and CDR2 FQNEAQ (reference sequence). The CDR3 totals 14 residues. CDR3 nucleotides: TGTGCCAGCAGCTTAGCTCAGGGGCCGGAGGGCTACACCTTC. This gives the protein CASSLAQGPEGYTF.

This chain connects TRBV5-1 to TRBJ2-1; tentatively, D is TRBD2 (7 bases). The CDR3 totals 15 residues. From germline, CDR1 is SGHRS and CDR2 YFSETQ. V lost 6 bases to trimming and J lost 8 bases, with 21 bases between them. This chain's CDR3 is CASNPEGGPLDEQFF. Here the CDR3 DNA reads TGCGCCAGCAACCCGGAGGGGGGGCCCCTTGATGAGCAGTTCTTC.

This clone was found a few times. The CDR3 loop reads CASFTTGAPLGYTF. DNA of the CDR3: TGTGCCAGCTTTACTACAGGGGCACCCCTTGGCTACACCTTC. The chain carries TRBV2 and TRBJ1-2, with TRBD1 identical over 7 bases. The CDR3 consists of 14 residues. CDR1 SNHLY and CDR2 FYNNEI come from the germline V gene. V was pared by 8 bases and J by 7 bases, with 13 bases of the junction left unmatched.

This chain joins TRBV5-4 and TRBJ2-1; tentative D call: TRBD1 (5 bases). CDR3 size: 14 residues. The V end lost 2 bases, the J end lost 5 bases, and 11 bases lay between the germline ends. CDR1 is SGHNT, CDR2 YYREEE, per germline (reference sequence). Here the CDR3 DNA reads TGTGCCAGCAGCTTAAAGACAGCTGACAATGAGCAGTTCTTC. Its translation: CASSLKTADNEQFF.

This clone was seen more than once but under ten times. This sample also contains other DNA sequences that code for the same CDR3. The genes are TRBV13 and TRBJ2-1, with D possibly being TRBD1 (6 bases). The germline V gene has CDR1 PRHDT and CDR2 FYEKMQ (reference sequence). The CDR3 totals 13 residues. V lost 7 bases to trimming and J lost 1 base, with 8 bases between them. CDR3 amino acids: CASTGTSYNEQFF. As DNA, the CDR3 is TGTGCCAGCACCGGGACATCCTACAATGAGCAGTTCTTC.

The chain recombines TRBV25-1 with TRBJ1-1; D call uncertain. Trimming stripped 7 bases from V and 1 base from J, with 16 bases between. The CDR3 is made up of 15 amino acids. The germline gives CDR1 MGHDK, CDR2 SYGVNS. Written as DNA, the CDR3 is TGTGCCAGCACCGCCGCCGCGGGTAGGAACACTGAAGCTTTCTTT. Its protein product is CASTAAAGRNTEAFF.

Only a few counts were recorded for this clone. The conserved phenylalanine or tryptophan normally closing the CDR3 is absent here, so this likely arose from a read error. Because the CDR3's place on the DNA is in doubt, the DNA is left out and the CDR3 is given as listed by TCRdb. The chain is built from TRBV23-1 and TRBJ2-3; TRBD1 was called by the table and not checked on the DNA. TRBV23-1 is an ORF, and what it does is uncertain. Counting both end residues, the CDR3 totals 10 amino acids. CDR3: CASSQWGQGQ.

The chain links TRBV5-1 to TRBJ1-1; tentative D call: TRBD1 (6 bases). V dropped 5 bases and J dropped 2 bases, with 10 bases sitting between them. The CDR3 is 13 amino acids. Germline V gives CDR1 SGHRS, CDR2 YFSETQ. The CDR3 protein is CASRRTDNTEAFF. The CDR3 nucleotides are TGCGCCAGCAGACGGACAGATAACACTGAAGCTTTCTTT. Full variable domain (outside the CDR3, taken from reference TRBV5-1 and TRBJ1-1): KAGVTQTPRYLIKTRGQQVTLSCSPISGHRSVSWYQQTPGQGLQFLFEYFSETQRNKGNFPGRFSGRQFSNSRSEMNVSTLELGDSALYLCASRRTDNTEAFFGQGTRLTVV.